This entry is about one TCR beta chain. Its antigen remains unidentified. This specimen comes from a study of cytomegalovirus exposure and HLA in healthy donors. The primer mix had 60 Vbeta and 13 Jbeta primers. Assay: immunoSEQ multiplex PCR; the TCRdb copy retains only in-frame clones and omits some. The sample carries about 130,000 clones, less than 90% recorded once. Study-level points and caveats: Cytomegalovirus-associated status was assigned to 150 or so TCR beta chains. Diagnosis of cytomegalovirus status made by the classifier reportedly showed high specificity and sensitivity.

This clonotype originated in a man between 18 and 29 years old in good health and CMV-seropositive. The material sequenced was PBMCs.

The CDR3 loop reads CACEKLPPYYGYTF. The CDR3 coding sequence is TGTGCCTGCGAAAAGCTGCCCCCCTACTATGGCTACACCTTC. The chain has TRBV30 and TRBJ1-2; no definite D call. V lost 6 bases, J lost 3 bases, and 17 bases lay in between. The CDR3 covers 14 residues. CDR1 and CDR2 (germline): GTSNPN, SVGIG (reference sequence).